This T cell receptor (beta chain) was recorded in a study of CD4 and CD8 cells across lung adenocarcinoma regions. Using its own MiXCR run on the PCR reads, TCRdb lists one record per CDR3 protein. Among around 16,000 distinct CDR3 sequences listed, approximately 50% were seen once. Donors had localized lung adenocarcinoma, a non-small cell lung cancer. Trimming cost V 0 bases and J 9 bases, with 9 bases left between them. Germline lookup yields CDR1 LGHDT and CDR2 YNNKEL (reference sequence). The CDR3 spans 13 residues. Sequencing was done on a sample of CD8+ T cells from the center of a lung tumor. The sequence was collected from a female donor with lung adenocarcinoma. The CD4 and CD8 labels of this study may be unreliable. The chain employs TRBV3-1 and TRBJ2-1; no reliable D call. The DNA for the CDR3 is TGTGCCAGCAGCCAAGATTTGTGGGGTGAGCAGTTCTTC. Translation: CASSQDLWGEQFF.